This paragraph covers one T cell receptor (beta chain) sequence. The antigen remains unidentified. As for treatment: oral pan-JAK inhibitor, 5-10 mg twice daily. Per germline, CDR1 SGHTA and CDR2 FQGNSA. This CDR3 spans 14 amino acids. V lost 0 bases to trimming and J lost 0 bases, with 6 bases between them. The data stem from a study of CD8+ T cells in alopecia areata. As the sequencing template, cDNA was produced by extracting RNA and reverse transcribing it. Profiled with immunoSEQ multiplex PCR; TCRdb holds only in-frame clones, not every one. Of around 120,000 clones in the sample, 58% were seen once. Study findings and constraints: Sharing of TCRs across patients appeared less clear than in mice, possibly for HLA-related reasons.

The TCR sequence derives from a human donor with alopecia areata. Source: CD8+ T cells sorted from blood, taken at week 4, from a patient treated with tofacitinib. The J gene is TRBJ2-7, the V gene TRBV7-2; no clear D. CDR3 nucleotide sequence: TGTGCCAGCAGCTTAGCGCCCTCCTCCTACGAGCAGTACTTC. Its protein is CASSLAPSSYEQYF. Drawing the rest from reference TRBV7-2 and TRBJ2-7, the complete variable domain is GAGVSQSPSNKVTEKGKDVELRCDPISGHTALYWYRQSLGQGLEFLIYFQGNSAPDKSGLPSDRFSAERTGGSVSTLTIQRTQQEDSAVYLCASSLAPSSYEQYFGPGTRLTVT.